This T cell receptor beta chain was profiled in a study of OX40 agonist ivuxolimab in advanced cancers. Study information: Patients received ivuxolimab, an intravenous treatment, every 2 weeks at 0.01 to 10 mg/kg. The dose-escalation group included hepatocellular carcinoma, melanoma, renal cell carcinoma and head and neck cancer.

TCRdb keeps only in-frame clones here, not all; method: immunoSEQ multiplex PCR. The top ten hold just under 2% of the sample, which has more than 70,000 clones, about 86% seen once. The CDR3 spans 14 residues. V gave up 8 bases and J gave up 7 bases, with 17 bases separating them. CDR1 LNHDA and CDR2 SQIVND come from the germline V gene (reference sequence). Material: CD4+ or CD8+ T cells sorted from blood, obtained in a trial of the OX40 agonist ivuxolimab. The rearrangement joins TRBV19 to TRBJ2-2; possibly TRBD2 for D (7 bases). The receptor was isolated from an adult with an advanced solid tumor such as melanoma, head and neck, liver or kidney cancer. The CDR3 region is CASSTGREHGELFF. Written as DNA, the CDR3 is TGTGCCAGTTCCACAGGGAGGGAACACGGGGAGCTGTTTTTT.